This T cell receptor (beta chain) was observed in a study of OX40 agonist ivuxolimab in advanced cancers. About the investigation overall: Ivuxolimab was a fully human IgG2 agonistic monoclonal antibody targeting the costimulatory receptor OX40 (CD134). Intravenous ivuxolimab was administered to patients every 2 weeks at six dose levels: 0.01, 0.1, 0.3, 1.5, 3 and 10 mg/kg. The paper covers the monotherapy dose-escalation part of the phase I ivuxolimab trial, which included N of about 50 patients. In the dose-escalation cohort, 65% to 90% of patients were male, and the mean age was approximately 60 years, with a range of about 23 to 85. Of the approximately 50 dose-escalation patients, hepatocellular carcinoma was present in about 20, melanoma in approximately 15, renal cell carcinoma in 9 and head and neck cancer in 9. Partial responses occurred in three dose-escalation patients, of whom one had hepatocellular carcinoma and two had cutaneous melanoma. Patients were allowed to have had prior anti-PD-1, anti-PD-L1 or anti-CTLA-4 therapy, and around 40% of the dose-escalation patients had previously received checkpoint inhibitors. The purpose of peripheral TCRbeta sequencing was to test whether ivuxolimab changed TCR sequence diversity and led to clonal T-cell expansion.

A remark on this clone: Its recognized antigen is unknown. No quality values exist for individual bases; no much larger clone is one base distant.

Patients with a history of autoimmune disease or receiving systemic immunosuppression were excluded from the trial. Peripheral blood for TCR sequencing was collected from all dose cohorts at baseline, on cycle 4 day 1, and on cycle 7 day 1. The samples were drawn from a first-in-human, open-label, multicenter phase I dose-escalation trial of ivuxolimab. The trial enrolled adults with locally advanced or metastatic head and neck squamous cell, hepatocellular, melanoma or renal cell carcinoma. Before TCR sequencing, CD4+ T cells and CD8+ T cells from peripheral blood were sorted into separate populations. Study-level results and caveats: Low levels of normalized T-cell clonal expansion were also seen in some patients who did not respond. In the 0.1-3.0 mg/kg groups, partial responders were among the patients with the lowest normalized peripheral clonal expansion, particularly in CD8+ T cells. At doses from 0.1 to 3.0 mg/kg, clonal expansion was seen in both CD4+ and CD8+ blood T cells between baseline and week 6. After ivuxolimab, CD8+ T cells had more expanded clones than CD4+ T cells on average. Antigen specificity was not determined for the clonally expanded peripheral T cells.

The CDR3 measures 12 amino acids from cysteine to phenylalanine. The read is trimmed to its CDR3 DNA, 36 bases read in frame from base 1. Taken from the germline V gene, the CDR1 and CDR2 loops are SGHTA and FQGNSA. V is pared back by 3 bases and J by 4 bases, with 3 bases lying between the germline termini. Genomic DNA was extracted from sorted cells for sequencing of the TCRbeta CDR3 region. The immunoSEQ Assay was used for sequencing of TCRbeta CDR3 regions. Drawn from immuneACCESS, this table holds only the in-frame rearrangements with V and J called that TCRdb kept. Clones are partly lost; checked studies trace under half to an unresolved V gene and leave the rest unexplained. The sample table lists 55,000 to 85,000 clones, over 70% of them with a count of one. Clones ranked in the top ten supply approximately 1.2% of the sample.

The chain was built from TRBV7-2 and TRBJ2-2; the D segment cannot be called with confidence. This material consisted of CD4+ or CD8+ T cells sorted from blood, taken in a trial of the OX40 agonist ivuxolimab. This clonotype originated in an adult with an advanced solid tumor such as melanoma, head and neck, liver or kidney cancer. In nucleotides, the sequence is TGTGCCAGCAGCTTCAGCACCGGGGAGCTGTTTTTT. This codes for CASSFSTGELFF.